This is a list of T cell receptor beta chains from one sample in a study of human T cells and chemical hapten exposure. TCRdb processed the RACE reads anew with MiXCR; each CDR3 protein has one entry. The table includes just over 350,000 distinct CDR3 sequences, about 6% detected once. This specimen consisted of whole blood, obtained in connection with sensitization to the hapten diphenylcyclopropenone (DPC). These receptors were obtained from a woman between 18 and 30 years old with alopecia areata. Some clones in this sample may be carry-over from other donors' samples. Both conserved end residues are part of each CDR3. D genes are given only for firm matches. Only part of the rows carry a size: once, few, many, or a class if the clone is expanded.

d_call clone_size j_call v_call cdr3_nt cdr3_aa
- many TRBJ1-2 TRBV10-3 TGTGCCATCAGCCTAGGGTCTCCCGGGGACAACTATGGCTACACCTTC CAISLGSPGDNYGYTF
- - TRBJ2-1 TRBV12-3/TRBV12-4 TGTGCCAGCACCGAAGGCCCTGGCTCCTACAATGAGCAGTTCTTC CASTEGPGSYNEQFF
- many TRBJ2-3 TRBV6-5 TGTGCCAGCAGTTACCGAACAGCCACAGATACGCAGTATTTT CASSYRTATDTQYF
- - TRBJ2-3 TRBV5-1 TGCGCCAGCAGCTTTTACGGTCCTAGCACAGATACGCAGTATTTT CASSFYGPSTDTQYF
- - TRBJ2-3 TRBV6-2/TRBV6-3 TGTGCCAGCAGTTACACGGGGGTTCCAGATACGCAGTATTTT CASSYTGVPDTQYF
- many TRBJ1-5 TRBV29-1 TGCAGCGTCCGGGACGGTGATCAGCCCCAGCATTTT CSVRDGDQPQHF
- - TRBJ1-6 TRBV11-2 TGTGCCAGCAGCTTTGGGATTAATGATTCACCCCTCCACTTT CASSFGINDSPLHF
TRBD1 few TRBJ2-2 TRBV29-1 TGCAGCGTCGGGACAGAGAATACCGGGGAGCTGTTTTTT CSVGTENTGELFF
TRBD1 - TRBJ2-7 TRBV6-5 TGTGCCAGCAGTTCTCGCCTTACGACAGGGAGCATCGACGAGCAGTACTTC CASSSRLTTGSIDEQYF
TRBD1 - TRBJ1-2 TRBV28 TGTGCCAGCAGATCCACAGGGGTACACTATGGCTACACCTTC CASRSTGVHYGYTF
- many TRBJ1-1 TRBV29-1 TGCAGCGTTTGGCAGGATGGGGGGGGCACTGAAGCTTTCTTT CSVWQDGGGTEAFF
- many TRBJ1-6 TRBV20-1 TGCAGTGCTAGTGACCTATTTTCACCCCTCCACTTT CSASDLFSPLHF
- few TRBJ2-6 TRBV7-2 TGTGCCAGCAGCTCGGAAAGTAATCCTGGGGCCAACGTCCTGACTTTC CASSSESNPGANVLTF
- many TRBJ1-5 TRBV5-1 TGCGCCAGCAGCTTGGATGGTGATAGCAATCAGCCCCAGCATTTT CASSLDGDSNQPQHF
- many TRBJ1-1 TRBV7-9 TGTGCCAGCAGCTTAGATTGGTTGGACGGTGAAGCTTTCTTT CASSLDWLDGEAFF
- - TRBJ1-2 TRBV29-1 TGCAGCGTTGAGTTGGGGGCTTACCGAGGGGGCTACACCTTC CSVELGAYRGGYTF
- few TRBJ1-4 TRBV25-1 TGTGCCAGCAGACAAAACCAGGGGTTTCCCAATGAAAAACTGTTTTTT CASRQNQGFPNEKLFF
- - TRBJ1-1 TRBV18 TGTGCCAGCTCACCACCCCAGACTCAAGCTTGGAACACTGAAGCTTTCTTT CASSPPQTQAWNTEAFF
TRBD1 - TRBJ2-3 TRBV20-1 TGCAGTGCTCAACACCTCTCGGGACAGGGGTCCTCAGATACGCAGTATTTT CSAQHLSGQGSSDTQYF
- many TRBJ1-1 TRBV5-1 TGCGCCAGCAGCTTGGGAGTGGCACCAATGAACACTGAAGCTTTCTTT CASSLGVAPMNTEAFF
- - TRBJ2-1 TRBV4-1 TGCGCCAGCAGCCAAGATCAGCCACAGGCCTCCTACAATGAGCAGTTCTTC CASSQDQPQASYNEQFF
- many TRBJ1-1 TRBV28 TGTGCCAGCAAGACAGATAACACTGAAGCTTTCTTT CASKTDNTEAFF
- many TRBJ1-1 TRBV4-2 TGTGCCAGCAGCCAAGATCTCACGACAGCCGAAGCTTTCTTT CASSQDLTTAEAFF
- few TRBJ1-3 TRBV4-3 TGCGCCAGCAGCTCAATCCCGGGCCTTGGAAACACCATATATTTT CASSSIPGLGNTIYF
- many TRBJ1-1 TRBV6-5 TGTGCCAGCAGTTACTCAGAGCGGGGAAACACTGAAGCTTTCTTT CASSYSERGNTEAFF
TRBD2 few TRBJ2-7 TRBV24-1 TGTGCCACCAGTGATTCGACTAGCGGGGGAGAAGAGCAGTACTTC CATSDSTSGGEEQYF
- few TRBJ2-5 TRBV11-2 TGTGCCAGCAGCGCGACTAGCCAAGAGACCCAGTACTTC CASSATSQETQYF
- many TRBJ1-3 TRBV4-3 TGCGCCAGCAGCCAAAGTGGTTTTTTGGCTGGAAACACCATATATTTT CASSQSGFLAGNTIYF
TRBD2 few TRBJ2-7 TRBV4-1 TGCGCCAGCAGCCAAGTGGGGAGGGCCTCCTACGAGCAGTACTTC CASSQVGRASYEQYF
- few TRBJ2-1 TRBV7-9 TGTGCCAGCAGCTTAGGTACTAGCAGCTCCTACAATGAGCAGTTCTTC CASSLGTSSSYNEQFF
TRBD2 few TRBJ2-3 TRBV7-9 TGTGCCAGCAGCTTAGGGACTAGCGGGGGCCTCACAGATACGCAGTATTTT CASSLGTSGGLTDTQYF